This TCR beta chain was documented in a study of blood T cell repertoires in COVID-19 (TCRdb year 2020). With respect to the entire study: Collaborator samples came from the United States, Italy and Spain and covered acute and convalescent phases of COVID-19. The material from the prospective study consisted of cDNA or gDNA derived from T cells, B-cell-depleted T cells, or PBMCs. A de-identified subject ID, COVID-19 status, age in years and sex were almost always included in the sample metadata. The samples were drawn from two sources: the first 160 participants of the ongoing ImmuneRACE study, and fewer than 1,500 subjects contributed by 6 global collaborators. Where available, HLA class I and class II types were obtained from metadata supplied by the sample provider rather than from assay-based typing. The dataset comprised deeply sampled blood TCRbeta repertoires from subjects exposed to, actively infected with, or recovered from COVID-19. The repertoires were made available in a free public database intended to serve as a resource for research on the immune response to SARS-CoV-2. General conclusions and limits of the study: The amount of clinical and demographic metadata varied by source and participant and was provided uncurated.

Comments on this clone: What antigen it recognizes has not been identified. The sample holds no much larger clone one base away, and base qualities are not on file.

TCRbeta CDR3 regions were amplified from genomic DNA using the immunoSEQ Assay, a bias-controlled multiplex PCR. As for how the authors treated the data: Nucleated cell counts per sample were estimated from amplification of reference gene primers within the assay. Sequence reads were collapsed and filtered to measure the absolute abundance of every unique TCRbeta CDR3 rearrangement. For each sample, productive Simpson clonality was calculated as the square root of Simpson's diversity index across productive rearrangements. The table comes from immuneACCESS by way of TCRdb, which keeps in-frame sequences with V and J called. Part of the clones is missing from these tables; in studies checked, under half for an unresolved V gene and the rest for unknown reasons. V and J calls and clone size are as listed in that table; D and trimming were resolved from the DNA. This sample comprises about 29,000 clones, roughly 90% of them detected only once. The leading ten clones occupy roughly 3.5% of the sample.

Taken from cysteine to phenylalanine, the CDR3 has 15 residues. Only CDR3 DNA remains: 45 bases, in frame from the first base. Trimming removed 6 bases from V and 8 bases from J; the gene matches leave 14 bases unexplained. CDR1 GTSNPN and CDR2 SVGIG are derived from the germline V gene (reference sequence). Whole blood was collected in K2EDTA tubes by collaborating institutions according to the institutions' own protocols. Collaborator samples were shipped for TCRbeta analysis as frozen whole blood, isolated PBMCs, or DNA extracted from either sample type. The V gene is TRBV30 and the J gene is TRBJ1-2, with 11 middle bases fitting TRBD1. The sequence was collected from a human donor in a cohort sampled during active COVID-19. The sample comprised peripheral blood. The DNA sequence is TGTGCCTGTCCTCGGGGACAGGGGGGAGAAGGAGGCTACACCTTC. Its protein is CACPRGQGGEGGYTF.